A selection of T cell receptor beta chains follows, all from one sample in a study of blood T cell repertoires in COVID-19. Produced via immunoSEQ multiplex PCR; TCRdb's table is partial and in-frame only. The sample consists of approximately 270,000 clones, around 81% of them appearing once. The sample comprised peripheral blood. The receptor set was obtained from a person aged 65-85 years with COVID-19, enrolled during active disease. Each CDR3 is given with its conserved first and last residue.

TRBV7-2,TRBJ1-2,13,CASSLTGVDGYTF
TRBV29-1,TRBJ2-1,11,CSVESPGEQFF
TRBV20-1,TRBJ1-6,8,CSANSLHF
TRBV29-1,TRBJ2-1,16,CSVEDRLPTSGSKQFF
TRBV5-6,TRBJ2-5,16,CASSPRGAGGLETQYF
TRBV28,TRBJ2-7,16,CASGVVGPGGSYEQYF
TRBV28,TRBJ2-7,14,CASSSTTLSYEQYF
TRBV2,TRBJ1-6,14,CASSGQGLGSPLHF
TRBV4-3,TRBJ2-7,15,CASSQAPTGRYEQYF
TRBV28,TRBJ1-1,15,CASSRAGSLHTEAFF
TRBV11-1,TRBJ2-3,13,CASSLPTADTQYF
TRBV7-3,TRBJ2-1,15,CASSLLAGGFNEQFF
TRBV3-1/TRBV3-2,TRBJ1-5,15,CASSSRQGGSQPQHF
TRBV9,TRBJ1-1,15,CASSVGATLNTEAFF
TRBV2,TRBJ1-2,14,CASSSTGGDYGYTF
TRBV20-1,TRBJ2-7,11,CSASGKYEQYF
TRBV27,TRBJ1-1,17,CASRLDSRGRGHTEAFF
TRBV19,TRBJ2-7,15,CASSQKGVKSYEQYF
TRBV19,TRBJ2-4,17,CASSIDREGLAGGIQYF
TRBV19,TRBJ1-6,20,CASSRTGTARPSSYNSPLHF
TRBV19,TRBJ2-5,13,CASSIGGSETQYF
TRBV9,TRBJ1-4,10,CARSGCFSFF
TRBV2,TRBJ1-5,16,CASSPDRAGWFEPQHF
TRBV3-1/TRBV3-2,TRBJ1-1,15,CASSQSPGVVAEAFF
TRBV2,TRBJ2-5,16,CASSDVRTGFVETQYF
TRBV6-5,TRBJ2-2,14,CASKITGGAGELFF
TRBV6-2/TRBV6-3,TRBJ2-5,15,CASSYRPGQEETQYF
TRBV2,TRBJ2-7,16,CASSLTLAESSYEQYF
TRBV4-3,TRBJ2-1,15,CASRARVAGSNEQFF
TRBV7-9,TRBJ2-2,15,CASSLGDRVGGELFF
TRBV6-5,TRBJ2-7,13,CASSMGTGYEQYF
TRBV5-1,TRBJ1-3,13,CASSLDSGNTIYF
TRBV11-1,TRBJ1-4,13,CASSTYSNEKLFF
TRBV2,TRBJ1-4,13,CASMGQGREKLFF
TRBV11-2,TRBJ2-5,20,CASSLDPRLAGGHYQETQYF
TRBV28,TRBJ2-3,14,CASRGGPGTDTQYF
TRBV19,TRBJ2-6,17,CASSIDASSTGANVLTF
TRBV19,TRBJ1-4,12,CASSRVPEKLFF
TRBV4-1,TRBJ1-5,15,CASSLQGPSNQPQHF
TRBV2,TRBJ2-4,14,CASEQGLAKNIQYF
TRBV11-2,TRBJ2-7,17,CASSLRYSGTGAYEQYF
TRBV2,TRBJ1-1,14,CASSVISVNTEAFF
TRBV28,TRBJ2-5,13,CASSLGRKETQYF
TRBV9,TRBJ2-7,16,CASSGGRNVTSYEQYF
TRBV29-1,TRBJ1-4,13,CSVGGIADEKLFF
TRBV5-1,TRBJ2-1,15,CASSLQGGPYNEQFF
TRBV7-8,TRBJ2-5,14,CASSLALGQETQYF
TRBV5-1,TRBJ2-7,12,CASSIGSAEQYF
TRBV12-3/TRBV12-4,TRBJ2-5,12,CASSFRRETQYF
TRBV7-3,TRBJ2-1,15,CASSPTLTIGGEQFF
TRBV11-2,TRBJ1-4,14,CASSPTNRGRLLFF
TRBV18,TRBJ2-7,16,CASSETQGALSGEQYF
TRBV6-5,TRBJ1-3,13,CASITGSGNTIYF
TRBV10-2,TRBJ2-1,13,CASRLARDNEQFF
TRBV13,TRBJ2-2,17,CASSLGPGLVVTGELFF
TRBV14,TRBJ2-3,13,CASSHRGTDTQYF
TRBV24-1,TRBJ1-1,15,CATRRGQGMNTEAFF